This TCR beta chain was captured by sequencing in a study of blood T cell repertoires in COVID-19. Germline CDR1 reads LNHDA; CDR2 reads SQIVND (reference sequence). The CDR3 is made up of 15 amino acids. The junction had 7 bases not matched to a gene; V was cut back by 1 base and J by 5 bases. Authors' methods: Amplification with reference gene primers provided the estimates of nucleated cell counts. This table comes from immunoSEQ multiplex PCR, and its TCRdb copy is limited to in-frame clones, with some not included. D and trimming were read from the DNA, whereas the V and J calls and clone size are those reported in that table. This table holds approximately 68,000 clones, just over 85% found once.

Sequenced material: peripheral blood. The clonotype was recovered from a man aged 70 or older with active or convalescent COVID-19. This chain links TRBV19 with TRBJ1-1; the match to TRBD1 covers 7 bases. As DNA, the CDR3 is TGTGCCAGTAGTATAGTTGCAGGGGGACATACTGAAGCTTTCTTT. This codes for CASSIVAGGHTEAFF. Based on the CDR3 plus reference TRBV19 and TRBJ1-1, the full variable domain is DGGITQSPKYLFRKEGQNVTLSCEQNLNHDAMYWYRQDPGQGLRLIYYSQIVNDFQKGDIAEGYSVSREKKESFPLTVTSAQKNPTAFYLCASSIVAGGHTEAFFGQGTRLTVV.